What follows are 16 T cell receptor beta chains derived from one specimen sequenced in a study of molecular identifiers for immune sequencing clone quantification. TCRdb re-derived calls from the PCR reads in MiXCR, one entry per CDR3 protein. The repertoire includes about 640,000 distinct CDR3 sequences, 20% of them detected once, and 0.85% to 0.9% sits in the top ten. The sequencing sample was made of naive CD8+ T cells from blood, with Jurkat cell RNA spiked in. Subset indicated: FACS-sorted CD8+CD4-CCR7+CD45RA+ naive T cells. These receptors were collected from a human donor in good health. Some libraries in this study had Jurkat cell RNA spiked in.

Worth noting for this clonotype: At one of its ends the junction is not consistent with the germline gene, which may arise from a read error. This chain connects TRBV14 to TRBJ2-1, with 11 bases matching TRBD2. The CDR3 is made up of 15 amino acids. CDR1 is SGHDN and CDR2 is FVKESK in the germline V gene. The CDR3 coding sequence is TGTGCCGGCAGTTCCGGGACTAGCGGATACAATGAGCAGTTCTTC. Amino acids: CAGSSGTSGYNEQFF.

This clonotype was picked up a small number of times. The chain employs TRBV5-1 and TRBJ2-7; 11 nucleotides align to TRBD1. CDR3 size: 15 residues. The germline gives CDR1 SGHRS, CDR2 YFSETQ. Trimming cost V 4 bases and J 4 bases; bases outside gene matches: 7. CDR3 in DNA: TGCGCCAGCAGCGGAGGACAGGGGGCGACGTACGAGCAGTACTTC. This codes for CASSGGQGATYEQYF.

Regarding this clonotype: This is likely a read error, given that the CDR3 carries no conserved phenylalanine or tryptophan at its end. This chain uses TRBV4-1 with TRBJ2-1; D perhaps matches TRBD1 (6 bases). CDR1 MGHRA and CDR2 YSYEKL come from the germline V gene. The CDR3 is 15 residues long. Trimming pared 4 bases from V and 0 bases from J, leaving 10 bases between. CDR3 sequence: CASSRTGSSYNEQFS. CDR3 coding DNA: TGCGCCAGCAGCCGCACAGGGAGCTCCTACAATGAGCAGTTCTCC.

Concerning this clonotype itself: This clone may be a read error of a much larger clone one base away. The chain employs TRBV12-3 or TRBV12-4 and TRBJ2-4; D remains ambiguous. This CDR3 region has 14 residues. The V end was cut by 2 bases, the J end by 9 bases, with 14 bases between. The DNA of the CDR3 is TGTGCCAGCAGTTTACCTAGTCTCCGCAGCATTCAGTACTTC. It yields the protein CASSLPSLRSIQYF.

This clonotype has at least ten counts. The gene calls are TRBV7-9 and TRBJ2-2, with 8 bases that match TRBD1. CDR3 length: 15 residues. The germline CDR1 and CDR2 sequences are SEHNR and FQNEAQ (reference sequence). Losses at the gene ends were 2 bases for V and 4 bases for J; bases not matched to a gene: 3. The DNA for the CDR3 is TGTGCCAGCAGCTTACTGACAGGGGCCACCGGGGAGCTGTTTTTT. It is translated as CASSLLTGATGELFF.

In this sample, this clonotype turned up many times. This sequence joins TRBV9 and TRBJ2-5, with 13 bases matching TRBD2. The V gene's germline CDR1 is SGDLS and CDR2 YYNGEE. With V trimmed by 2 bases and J by 5 bases, 3 bases remained unmatched. CDR3 length: 15 amino acids. CDR3 residues: CASSVGTSGAETQYF. In nucleotides, the CDR3 is TGTGCCAGCAGCGTGGGGACTAGCGGGGCTGAGACCCAGTACTTC.

This clonotype occurred many times. DNA of the CDR3: TGTGCCAGCAGAGGTTTTTCCCGACCCGGACAGGGGTTTGACTATGGCTACACCTTC. Translated, it gives CASRGFSRPGQGFDYGYTF. The V call is TRBV7-9, the J call TRBJ1-2; TRBD1 aligns across 9 bases. V shed 6 bases and J 3 bases; nucleotides not matched to a gene: 20. Germline loops: CDR1 SEHNR, CDR2 FQNEAQ (reference sequence). CDR3 length: 19 amino acids.

The sample holds one count of this clonotype. A much larger clonotype is one base distant, so this may be a read error. The chain recombines TRBV19 with TRBJ2-1; 8 nucleotides agree with TRBD2. The germline CDR1 and CDR2 sequences are LNHDA and SQIVND (reference sequence). This CDR3 spans 15 amino acids. The CDR3 DNA is TGTGCCTGTAGTATAGGAACTAGCGGAAACAATGAGCAGTTCTTC. Translation gives CACSIGTSGNNEQFF.

This clonotype came up many times. The chain carries TRBV6-5 and TRBJ2-7; D call uncertain. The CDR3 length is 13 residues. V was shortened by 0 bases and J by 4 bases, with 7 bases between the two germline ends. Germline V gene data show CDR1 as MNHEY and CDR2 as SVGAGI. CDR3 bases: TGTGCCAGCAGTTACTCCTTGGGATACGAGCAGTACTTC. Translation gives CASSYSLGYEQYF.

On this clonotype: Since the CDR3 does not end with the conserved phenylalanine or tryptophan, this likely comes from a read error. The V and J genes are TRBV27 and TRBJ1-1; TRBD1 might be the D (5 bases). Germline assignment: CDR1 MNHEY and CDR2 SMNVEV (reference sequence). The ends were cut back, 5 bases at V and 1 base at J, with 8 bases in the middle. CDR3 length: 13 residues. CDR3 in amino acids: CASSATGNTEAFS. The CDR3, as DNA: TGTGCCAGCAGTGCTACAGGGAACACTGAAGCTTTCTCT.

V is TRBV20-1 and J is TRBJ2-1, with 8 bases aligning to TRBD2. The trim removed 2 bases at V and 0 bases at J, leaving 6 bases unmatched. CDR1 is DFQATT, CDR2 SNEGSKA, per germline (reference sequence). The length of the CDR3 is 16 residues. This chain's CDR3 is CSARPIAGPSYNEQFF. CDR3 in DNA: TGCAGTGCTAGACCTATAGCGGGACCCTCCTACAATGAGCAGTTCTTC.

This clonotype was detected many times. The rearrangement links TRBV29-1 to TRBJ2-7; 11 bases are shared with TRBD1. Germline CDR1 reads SQVTM; CDR2 reads ANQGSEA. This CDR3 spans 14 amino acids. Losses at the gene ends were 8 bases for V and 2 bases for J; bases not matched to a gene: 8. This CDR3 reads CSFAGTGGTYEQYF. The CDR3 DNA reads as TGCAGCTTCGCCGGGACAGGGGGAACCTACGAGCAGTACTTC.

This clonotype was found many times. The chain joins TRBV5-5 to TRBJ2-7, with D possibly matching TRBD1 (6 bases). The CDR3 runs 15 residues. Germline loops: CDR1 SGHKS, CDR2 YYEKEE (reference sequence). Trimming cost V 8 bases and J 3 bases, with 21 bases left between them. The CDR3 nucleotides are TGTGCCAGTCTAGCAGGGGCCCACCTTGACTACGAGCAGTACTTC. Protein product: CASLAGAHLDYEQYF. The full variable domain, rest sourced from reference TRBV5-5 and TRBJ2-7, is DAGVTQSPTHLIKTRGQQVTLRCSPISGHKSVSWYQQVLGQGPQFIFQYYEKEERGRGNFPDRFSARQFPNYSSELNVNALLLGDSALYLCASLAGAHLDYEQYFGPGTRLTVT.

As to this clonotype: This may stem from a read error, because a much larger clone lies one nucleotide away. The rearrangement joins TRBV10-3 to TRBJ2-1, with a weak D call TRBD1 (6 bases). Germline V gives CDR1 ENHRY, CDR2 SYGVKD. CDR3 length equals 15 residues. The CDR3 bases are TGTGCCATCAGTGAGTCCTGGCCTCGGGACAATAAGCAGTTCTTC. The encoded protein is CAISESWPRDNKQFF.

In this sample, this clonotype turned up many times. The J gene is TRBJ2-3, the V gene TRBV20-1; D possibly corresponds to TRBD1 (6 bases). This CDR3 comprises 13 residues. Trimming left V 5 bases short and J 6 bases short, with 15 bases between. CDR1 is DFQATT, CDR2 SNEGSKA, per germline (reference sequence). The CDR3 region is CSAPKGVLDTQYF. Written as DNA, the CDR3 is TGCAGTGCTCCTAAGGGGGTCCTGGATACGCAGTATTTT.

This clonotype was detected many times. The chain links TRBV30 to TRBJ2-3, with D uncertain. V was trimmed by 3 bases and J by 5 bases, leaving 18 bases between them. CDR3 length: 15 residues. Germline-derived CDR1 and CDR2 are GTSNPN and SVGIG (reference sequence). CDR3 protein: CAWRSRWQYEDTQYF. Here the CDR3 DNA reads TGTGCCTGGAGATCCCGGTGGCAGTACGAAGATACGCAGTATTTT.